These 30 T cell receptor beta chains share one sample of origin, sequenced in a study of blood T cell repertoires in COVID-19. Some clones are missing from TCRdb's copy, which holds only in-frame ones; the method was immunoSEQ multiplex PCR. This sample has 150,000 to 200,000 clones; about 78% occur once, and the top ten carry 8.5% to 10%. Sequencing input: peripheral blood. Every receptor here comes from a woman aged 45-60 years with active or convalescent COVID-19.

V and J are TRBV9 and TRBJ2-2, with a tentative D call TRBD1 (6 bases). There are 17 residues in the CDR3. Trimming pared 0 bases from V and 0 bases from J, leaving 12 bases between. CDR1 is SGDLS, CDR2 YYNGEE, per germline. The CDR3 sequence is CASSVALGGTNTGELFF. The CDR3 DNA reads TGTGCCAGCAGCGTAGCTCTAGGGGGAACGAACACCGGGGAGCTGTTTTTT.

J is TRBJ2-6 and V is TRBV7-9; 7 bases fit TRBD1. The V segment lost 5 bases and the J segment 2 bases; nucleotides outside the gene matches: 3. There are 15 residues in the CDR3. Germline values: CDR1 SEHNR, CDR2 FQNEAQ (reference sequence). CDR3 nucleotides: TGTGCCAGCAGCCCAACAGGGGCTGGGGCCAACGTCCTGACTTTC. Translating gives CASSPTGAGANVLTF.

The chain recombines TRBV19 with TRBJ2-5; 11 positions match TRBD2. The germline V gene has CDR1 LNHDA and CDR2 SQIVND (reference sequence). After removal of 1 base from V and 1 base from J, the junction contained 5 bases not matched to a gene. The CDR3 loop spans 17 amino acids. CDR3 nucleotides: TGTGCCAGTAGTATAGGACTAGCGGGAAGCTTCCAAGAGACCCAGTACTTC. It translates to CASSIGLAGSFQETQYF.

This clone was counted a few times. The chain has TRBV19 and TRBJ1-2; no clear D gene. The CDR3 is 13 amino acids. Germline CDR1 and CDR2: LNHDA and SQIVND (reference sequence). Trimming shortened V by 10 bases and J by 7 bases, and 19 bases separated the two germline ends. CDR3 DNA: TGTGCCACGGCCGGGAACTCGGACCTTGGCTACACCTTC. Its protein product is CATAGNSDLGYTF.

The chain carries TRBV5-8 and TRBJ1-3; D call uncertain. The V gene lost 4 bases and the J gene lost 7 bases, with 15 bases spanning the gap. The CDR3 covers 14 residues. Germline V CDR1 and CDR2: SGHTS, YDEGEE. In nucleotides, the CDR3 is TGTGCCAGCAGCCCGATTCGGGGTTTGAACACCATATATTTT. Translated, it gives CASSPIRGLNTIYF.

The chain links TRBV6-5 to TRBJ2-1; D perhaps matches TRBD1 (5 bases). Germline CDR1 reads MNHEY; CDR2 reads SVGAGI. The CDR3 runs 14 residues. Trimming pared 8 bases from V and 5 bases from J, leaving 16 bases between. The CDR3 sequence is CASAGGAGNNEQFF. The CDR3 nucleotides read TGTGCCAGCGCTGGTGGGGCAGGGAACAATGAGCAGTTCTTC.

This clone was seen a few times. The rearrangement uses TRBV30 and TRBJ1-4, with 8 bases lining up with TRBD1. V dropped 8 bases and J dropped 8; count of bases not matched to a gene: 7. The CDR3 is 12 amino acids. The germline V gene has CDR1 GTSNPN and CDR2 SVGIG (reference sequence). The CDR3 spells CALTGEDEKLFF. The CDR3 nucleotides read TGTGCCCTGACAGGGGAAGACGAAAAACTGTTTTTT.

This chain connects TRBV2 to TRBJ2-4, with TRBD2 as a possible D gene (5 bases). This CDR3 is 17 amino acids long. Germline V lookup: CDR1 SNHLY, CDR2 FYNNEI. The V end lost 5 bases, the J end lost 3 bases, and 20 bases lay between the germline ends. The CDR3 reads CASSLTTRSTNKNIQYF. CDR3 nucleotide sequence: TGTGCCAGCAGTCTGACTACGCGGAGCACAAACAAAAACATTCAGTACTTC.

In DNA form, the CDR3 reads TGTGCCAGTAGTGGAACAGGTTACACCGGGGAGCTGTTTTTT. Translated, it gives CASSGTGYTGELFF. The chain joins TRBV19 to TRBJ2-2, with D possibly TRBD1 on 5 matching bases. The CDR3 has 14 residues. V was pared by 5 bases and J by 3 bases, with 10 bases between. Per the germline V gene, CDR1 is LNHDA and CDR2 is SQIVND (reference sequence).

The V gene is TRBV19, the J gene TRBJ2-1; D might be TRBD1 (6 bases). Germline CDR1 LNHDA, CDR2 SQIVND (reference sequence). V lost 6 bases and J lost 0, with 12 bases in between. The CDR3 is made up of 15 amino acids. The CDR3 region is CASSATGYSYNEQFF. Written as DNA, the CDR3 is TGTGCCAGTAGCGCGACAGGATACTCCTACAATGAGCAGTTCTTC.

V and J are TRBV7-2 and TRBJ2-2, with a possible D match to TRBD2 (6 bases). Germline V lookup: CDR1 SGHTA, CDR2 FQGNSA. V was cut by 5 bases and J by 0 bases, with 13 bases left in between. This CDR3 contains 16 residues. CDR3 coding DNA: TGTGCCAGCAGCCCAAACCCGGGAGCGAACACCGGGGAGCTGTTTTTT. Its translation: CASSPNPGANTGELFF.

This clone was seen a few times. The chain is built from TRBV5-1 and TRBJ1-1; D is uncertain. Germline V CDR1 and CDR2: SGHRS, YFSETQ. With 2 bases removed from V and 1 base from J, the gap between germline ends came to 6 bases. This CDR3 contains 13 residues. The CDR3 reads CASSLQRNTEAFF. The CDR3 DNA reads TGCGCCAGCAGCTTACAACGGAACACTGAAGCTTTCTTT.

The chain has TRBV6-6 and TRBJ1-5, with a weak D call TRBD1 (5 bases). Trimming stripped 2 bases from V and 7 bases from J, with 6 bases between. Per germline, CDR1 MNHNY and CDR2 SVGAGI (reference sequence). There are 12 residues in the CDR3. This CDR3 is CASSYGGQPQHF. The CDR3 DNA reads TGTGCCAGCAGTTACGGGGGGCAGCCCCAGCATTTT.

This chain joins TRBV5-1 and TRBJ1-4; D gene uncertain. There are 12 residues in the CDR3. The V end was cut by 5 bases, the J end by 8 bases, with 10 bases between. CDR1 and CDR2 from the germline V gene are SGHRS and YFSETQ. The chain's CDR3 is CASSPSGEKLFF. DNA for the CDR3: TGCGCCAGCAGTCCGTCGGGAGAAAAACTGTTTTTT.

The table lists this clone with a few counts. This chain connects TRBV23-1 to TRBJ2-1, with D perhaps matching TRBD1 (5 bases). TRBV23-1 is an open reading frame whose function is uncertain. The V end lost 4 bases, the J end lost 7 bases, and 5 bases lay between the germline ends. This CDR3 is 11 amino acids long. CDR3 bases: TGCGCCAGCAGTCCAGGGAATGAGCAGTTCTTC. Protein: CASSPGNEQFF.

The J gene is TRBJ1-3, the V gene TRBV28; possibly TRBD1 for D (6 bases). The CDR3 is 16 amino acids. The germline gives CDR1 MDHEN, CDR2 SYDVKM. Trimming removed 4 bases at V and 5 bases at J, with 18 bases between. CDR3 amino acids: CASSSPSGARRNTIYF. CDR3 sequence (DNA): TGTGCCAGCAGTTCCCCCTCAGGGGCCAGACGAAACACCATATATTTT.

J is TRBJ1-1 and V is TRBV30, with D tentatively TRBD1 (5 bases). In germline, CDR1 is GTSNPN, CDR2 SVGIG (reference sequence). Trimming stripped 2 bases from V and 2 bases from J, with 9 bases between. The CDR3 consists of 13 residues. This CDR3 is CAWSRDSNTEAFF. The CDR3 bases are TGTGCCTGGAGTCGAGACAGCAACACTGAAGCTTTCTTT.

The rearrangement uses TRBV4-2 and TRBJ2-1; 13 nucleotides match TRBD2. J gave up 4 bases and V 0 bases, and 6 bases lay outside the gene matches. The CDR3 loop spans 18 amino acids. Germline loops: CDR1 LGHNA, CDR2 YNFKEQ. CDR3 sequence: CASSQDGTSGGDYNEQFF. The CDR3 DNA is TGTGCCAGCAGCCAAGATGGAACTAGCGGGGGGGATTACAATGAGCAGTTCTTC.

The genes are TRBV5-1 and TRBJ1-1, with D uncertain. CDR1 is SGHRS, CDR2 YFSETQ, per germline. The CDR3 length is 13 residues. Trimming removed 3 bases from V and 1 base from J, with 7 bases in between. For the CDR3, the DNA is TGCGCCAGCAGCTATGGAGAGAACACTGAAGCTTTCTTT. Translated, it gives CASSYGENTEAFF.

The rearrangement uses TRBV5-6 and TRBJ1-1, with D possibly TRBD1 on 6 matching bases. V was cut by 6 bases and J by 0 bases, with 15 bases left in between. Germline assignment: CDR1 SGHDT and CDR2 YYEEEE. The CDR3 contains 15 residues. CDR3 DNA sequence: TGTGCCAGCACCCCTTTAGGGACAATGAACACTGAAGCTTTCTTT. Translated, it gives CASTPLGTMNTEAFF.

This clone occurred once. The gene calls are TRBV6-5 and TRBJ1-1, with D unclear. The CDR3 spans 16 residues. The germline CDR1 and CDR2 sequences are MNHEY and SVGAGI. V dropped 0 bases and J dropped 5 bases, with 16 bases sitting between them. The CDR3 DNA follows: TGTGCCAGCAGTTACTCGAGCGGGGTGGTAGGAACTGAAGCTTTCTTT. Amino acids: CASSYSSGVVGTEAFF.

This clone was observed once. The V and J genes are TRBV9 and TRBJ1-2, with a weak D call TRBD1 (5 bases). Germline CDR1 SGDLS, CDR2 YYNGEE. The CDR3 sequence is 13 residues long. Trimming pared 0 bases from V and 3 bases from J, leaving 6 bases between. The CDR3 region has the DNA TGTGCCAGCAGCGTAGAAGGGGACTATGGCTACACCTTC. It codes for CASSVEGDYGYTF.

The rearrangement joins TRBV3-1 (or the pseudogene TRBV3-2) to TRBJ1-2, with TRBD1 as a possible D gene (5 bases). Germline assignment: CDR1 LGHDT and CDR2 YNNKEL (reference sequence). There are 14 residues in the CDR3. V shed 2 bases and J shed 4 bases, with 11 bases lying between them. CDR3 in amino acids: CASSQRGTSYGYTF. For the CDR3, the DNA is TGTGCCAGCAGCCAACGGGGGACCTCCTATGGCTACACCTTC.

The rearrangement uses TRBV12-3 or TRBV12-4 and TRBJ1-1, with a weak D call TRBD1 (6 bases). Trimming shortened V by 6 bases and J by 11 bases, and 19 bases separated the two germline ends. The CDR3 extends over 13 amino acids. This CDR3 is CASSPYGQSRAFF. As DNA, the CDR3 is TGTGCCAGCAGCCCCTACGGACAGTCGCGCGCTTTCTTT.

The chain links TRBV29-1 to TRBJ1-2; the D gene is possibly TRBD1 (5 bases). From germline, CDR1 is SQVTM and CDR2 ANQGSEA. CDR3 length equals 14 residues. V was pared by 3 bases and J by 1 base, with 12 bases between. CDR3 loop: CSVEMGGLNYGYTF. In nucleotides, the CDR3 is TGCAGCGTTGAGATGGGGGGACTTAACTATGGCTACACCTTC.

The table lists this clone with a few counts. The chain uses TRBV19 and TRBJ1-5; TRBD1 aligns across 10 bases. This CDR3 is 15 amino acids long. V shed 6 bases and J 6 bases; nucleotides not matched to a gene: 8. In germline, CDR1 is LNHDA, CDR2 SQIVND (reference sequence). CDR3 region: CASRGRQGAIQPQHF. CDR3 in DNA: TGTGCCAGTAGGGGCCGACAGGGGGCTATTCAGCCCCAGCATTTT. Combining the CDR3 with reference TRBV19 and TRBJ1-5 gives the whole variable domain DGGITQSPKYLFRKEGQNVTLSCEQNLNHDAMYWYRQDPGQGLRLIYYSQIVNDFQKGDIAEGYSVSREKKESFPLTVTSAQKNPTAFYLCASRGRQGAIQPQHFGDGTRLSIL.

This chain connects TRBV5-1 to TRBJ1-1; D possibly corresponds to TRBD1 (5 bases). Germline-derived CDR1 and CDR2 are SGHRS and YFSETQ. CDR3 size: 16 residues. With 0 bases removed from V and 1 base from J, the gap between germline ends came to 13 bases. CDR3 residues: CASSLVVTGPNTEAFF. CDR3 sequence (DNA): TGCGCCAGCAGCTTGGTAGTTACAGGCCCGAACACTGAAGCTTTCTTT. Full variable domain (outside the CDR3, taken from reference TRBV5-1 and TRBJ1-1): KAGVTQTPRYLIKTRGQQVTLSCSPISGHRSVSWYQQTPGQGLQFLFEYFSETQRNKGNFPGRFSGRQFSNSRSEMNVSTLELGDSALYLCASSLVVTGPNTEAFFGQGTRLTVV.

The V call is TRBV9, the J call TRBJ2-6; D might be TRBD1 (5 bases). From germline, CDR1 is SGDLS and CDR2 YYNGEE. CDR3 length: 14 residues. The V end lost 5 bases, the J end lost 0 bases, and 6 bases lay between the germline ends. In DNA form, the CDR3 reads TGTGCCAGCAGGACAGACTCTGGGGCCAACGTCCTGACTTTC. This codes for CASRTDSGANVLTF.

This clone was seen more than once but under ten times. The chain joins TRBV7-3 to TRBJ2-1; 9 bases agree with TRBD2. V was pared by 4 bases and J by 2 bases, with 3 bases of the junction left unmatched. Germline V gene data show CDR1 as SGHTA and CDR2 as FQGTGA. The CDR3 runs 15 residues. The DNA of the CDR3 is TGTGCCAGCAGCTCCAGCGGGAGGCCCTACAATGAGCAGTTCTTC. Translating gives CASSSSGRPYNEQFF.

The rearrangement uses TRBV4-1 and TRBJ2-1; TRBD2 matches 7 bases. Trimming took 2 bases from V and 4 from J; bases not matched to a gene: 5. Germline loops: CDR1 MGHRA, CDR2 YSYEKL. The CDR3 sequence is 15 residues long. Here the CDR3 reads CASSQLERDYNEQFF. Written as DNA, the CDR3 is TGCGCCAGCAGCCAATTAGAGCGGGATTACAATGAGCAGTTCTTC.